This T cell receptor (beta chain) derives from a study of blood T cell repertoires in COVID-19. Whole-study context: Sites across the United States, Italy and Spain contributed samples from acute and convalescent COVID-19. From T cells, B-cell-depleted T cells, or PBMCs came the material, which was cDNA or gDNA.

Cohorts were determined from participant-reported clinical history. The V and J ends lost 1 base and 4 bases, in that order; junction bases with no gene match: 6. The CDR3 sequence is 18 residues long. Per the germline V gene, CDR1 is SEHNR and CDR2 is FQNEAQ (reference sequence). Original analysis: By means of reference gene primer amplification, nucleated cell counts were estimated. Using immunoSEQ multiplex PCR, the repertoire was profiled, and TCRdb retains in-frame clones only, with some absent. The DNA was the basis for D and trimming; V, J and clone size are from that table. The sample has hundreds of thousands of clones; more than 70% are singletons.

Sequences were obtained from PBMCs or T cells enriched from blood (not recorded which). The V gene is TRBV7-9, the J gene TRBJ2-1, with TRBD2 matching 14 bases. The sequence came from a woman aged 55 to 70 in a cohort exposed to, infected with or recovered from COVID-19 (not recorded which). For the CDR3, the DNA is TGTGCCAGCAGCTTAGGTTCGACTAGCGGGAGGGAATACAATGAGCAGTTCTTC. The encoded protein is CASSLGSTSGREYNEQFF. The full variable domain, its missing parts supplied by reference TRBV7-9 and TRBJ2-1, is DTGVSQNPRHKITKRGQNVTFRCDPISEHNRLYWYRQTLGQGPEFLTYFQNEAQLEKSRLLSDRFSAERPKGSFSTLEIQRTEQGDSAMYLCASSLGSTSGREYNEQFFGPGTRLTVL.